This TCR beta chain was recovered during a study of control samples from healthy donors and cancer patients. Sequencing was performed with immunoSEQ multiplex PCR; in TCRdb, only in-frame clones are kept and a portion is missing. The table shows about 95,000 clones, with about 85% occurring only once. Sequencing was carried out using blood. This receptor was obtained from a woman in her 70s in good health.

The CDR3 region is CASSLAGEPGNTIYF. The CDR3 nucleotides read TGCGCCAGCAGCTTGGCGGGGGAGCCGGGAAACACCATATATTTT. The chain couples TRBV5-1 to TRBJ1-3, with D possibly TRBD1 on 5 matching bases. The germline V gene has CDR1 SGHRS and CDR2 YFSETQ. CDR3 size: 15 residues. Between the trimmed V and J ends, which lost 0 bases and 4 bases, there was a span of 11 bases.